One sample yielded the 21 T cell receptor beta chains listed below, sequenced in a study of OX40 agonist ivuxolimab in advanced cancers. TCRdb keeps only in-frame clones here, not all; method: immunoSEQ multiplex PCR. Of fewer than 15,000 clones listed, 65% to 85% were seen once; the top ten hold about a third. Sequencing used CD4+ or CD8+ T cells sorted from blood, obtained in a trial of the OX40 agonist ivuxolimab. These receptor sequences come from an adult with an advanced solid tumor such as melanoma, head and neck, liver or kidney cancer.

The CDR3 sequence: CASSYSRGTGDGYTF. The CDR3 DNA sequence: TGTGCCAGCAGTTACAGCCGCGGGACAGGGGACGGCTACACCTTC. The rearrangement uses TRBV6-5 and TRBJ1-2, with 10 positions matching TRBD1. This CDR3 has 15 amino acids. The germline V gene encodes CDR1 MNHEY and CDR2 SVGAGI. V lost 2 bases, J lost 8 bases, and 8 bases stayed unmatched.

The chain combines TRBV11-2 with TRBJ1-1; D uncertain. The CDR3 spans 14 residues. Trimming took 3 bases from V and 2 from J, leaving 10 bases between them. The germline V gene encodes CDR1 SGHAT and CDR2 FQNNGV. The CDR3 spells CASSFGNSNTEAFF. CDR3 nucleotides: TGTGCCAGCAGCTTCGGGAATTCCAACACTGAAGCTTTCTTT.

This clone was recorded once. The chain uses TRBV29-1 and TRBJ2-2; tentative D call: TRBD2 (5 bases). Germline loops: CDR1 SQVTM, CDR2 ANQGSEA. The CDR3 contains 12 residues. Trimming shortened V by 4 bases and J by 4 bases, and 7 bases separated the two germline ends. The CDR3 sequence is CSVVGGTGELFF. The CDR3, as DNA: TGCAGCGTTGTAGGAGGCACCGGGGAGCTGTTTTTT.

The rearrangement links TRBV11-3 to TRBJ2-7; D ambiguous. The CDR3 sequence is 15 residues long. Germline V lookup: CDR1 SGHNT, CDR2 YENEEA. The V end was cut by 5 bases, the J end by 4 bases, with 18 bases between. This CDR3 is CASSPPTEAGYEQYF. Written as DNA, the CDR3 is TGTGCCAGCAGCCCGCCGACCGAGGCAGGTTACGAGCAGTACTTC.

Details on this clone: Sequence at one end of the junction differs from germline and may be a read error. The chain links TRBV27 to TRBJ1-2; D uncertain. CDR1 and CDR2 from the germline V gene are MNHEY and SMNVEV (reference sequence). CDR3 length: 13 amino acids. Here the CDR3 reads CASSPDPTRDAIF. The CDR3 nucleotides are TGTGCCAGCAGTCCTGACCCCACCCGGGATGCGATCTTC.

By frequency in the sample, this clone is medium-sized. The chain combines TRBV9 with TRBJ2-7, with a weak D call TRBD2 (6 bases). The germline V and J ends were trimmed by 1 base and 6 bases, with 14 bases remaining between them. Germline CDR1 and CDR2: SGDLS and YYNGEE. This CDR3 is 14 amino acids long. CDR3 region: CASSVTGVGGEQYF. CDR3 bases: TGTGCCAGCAGCGTAACGGGGGTAGGCGGCGAGCAGTACTTC.

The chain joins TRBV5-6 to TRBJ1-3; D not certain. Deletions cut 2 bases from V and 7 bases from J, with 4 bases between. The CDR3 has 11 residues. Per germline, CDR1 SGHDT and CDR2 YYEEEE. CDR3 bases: TGTGCCAGCAGCTTCTCGAACACCATATATTTT. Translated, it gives CASSFSNTIYF. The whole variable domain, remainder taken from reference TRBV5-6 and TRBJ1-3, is DAGVTQSPTHLIKTRGQQVTLRCSPKSGHDTVSWYQQALGQGPQFIFQYYEEEERQRGNFPDRFSGHQFPNYSSELNVNALLLGDSALYLCASSFSNTIYFGEGSWLTVV.

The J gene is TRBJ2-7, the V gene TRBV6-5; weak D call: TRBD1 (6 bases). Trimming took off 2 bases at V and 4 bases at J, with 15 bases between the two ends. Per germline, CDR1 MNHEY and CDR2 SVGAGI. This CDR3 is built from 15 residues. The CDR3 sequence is CASSYGGPTSYEQYF. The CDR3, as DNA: TGTGCCAGCAGTTACGGGGGCCCAACCTCTTACGAGCAGTACTTC.

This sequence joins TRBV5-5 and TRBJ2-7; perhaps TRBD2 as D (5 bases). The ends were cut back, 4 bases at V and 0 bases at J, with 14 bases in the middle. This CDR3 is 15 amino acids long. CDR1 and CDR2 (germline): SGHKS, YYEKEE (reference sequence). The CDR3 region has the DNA TGTGCCAGCAGCGATCGGACGGGGAACTCCTACGAGCAGTACTTC. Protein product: CASSDRTGNSYEQYF.

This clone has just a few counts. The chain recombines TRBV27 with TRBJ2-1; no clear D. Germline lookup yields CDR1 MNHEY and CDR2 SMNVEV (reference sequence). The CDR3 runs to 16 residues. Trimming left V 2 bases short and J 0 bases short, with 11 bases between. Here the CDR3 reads CASSLILGPSYNEQFF. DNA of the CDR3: TGTGCCAGCAGTTTAATTTTGGGTCCCTCCTACAATGAGCAGTTCTTC.

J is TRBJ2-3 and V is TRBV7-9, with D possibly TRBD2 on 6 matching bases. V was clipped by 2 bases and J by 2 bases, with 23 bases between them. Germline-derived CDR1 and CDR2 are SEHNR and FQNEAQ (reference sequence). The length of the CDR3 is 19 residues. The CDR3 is CASSLPRMVYRDSTDTQYF. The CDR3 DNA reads TGTGCCAGCAGCTTACCCCGAATGGTCTACCGGGACTCCACAGATACGCAGTATTTT.

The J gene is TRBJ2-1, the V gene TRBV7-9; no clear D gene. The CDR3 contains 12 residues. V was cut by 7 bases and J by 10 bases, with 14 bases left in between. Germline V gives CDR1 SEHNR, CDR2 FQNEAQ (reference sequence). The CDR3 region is CASTTLPPEQFF. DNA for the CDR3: TGTGCCAGCACCACCTTGCCCCCCGAGCAGTTCTTC. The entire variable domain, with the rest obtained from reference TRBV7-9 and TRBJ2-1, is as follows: DTGVSQNPRHKITKRGQNVTFRCDPISEHNRLYWYRQTLGQGPEFLTYFQNEAQLEKSRLLSDRFSAERPKGSFSTLEIQRTEQGDSAMYLCASTTLPPEQFFGPGTRLTVL.

The CDR3 protein is CASRDRGPKTQYF. The CDR3 bases are TGTGCCAGCAGGGACAGGGGGCCGAAGACCCAGTACTTC. V gene TRBV28 combines with J gene TRBJ2-5; TRBD1 aligns across 11 bases. Germline trimming cut 6 bases from V and 6 bases from J; bases unmatched to any gene: 3. The germline gives CDR1 MDHEN, CDR2 SYDVKM. The CDR3 is 13 residues long. The full variable domain, rest sourced from reference TRBV28 and TRBJ2-5, is DVKVTQSSRYLVKRTGEKVFLECVQDMDHENMFWYRQDPGLGLRLIYFSYDVKMKEKGDIPEGYSVSREKKERFSLILESASTNQTSMYLCASRDRGPKTQYFGPGTRLLVL.

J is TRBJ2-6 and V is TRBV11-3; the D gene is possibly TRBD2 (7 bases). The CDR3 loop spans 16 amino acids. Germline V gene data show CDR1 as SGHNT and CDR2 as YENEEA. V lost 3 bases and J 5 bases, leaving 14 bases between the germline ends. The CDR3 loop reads CASSLAGAGRANVLTF. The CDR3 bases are TGTGCCAGCAGCTTGGCGGGGGCCGGGCGGGCCAACGTCCTGACTTTC.

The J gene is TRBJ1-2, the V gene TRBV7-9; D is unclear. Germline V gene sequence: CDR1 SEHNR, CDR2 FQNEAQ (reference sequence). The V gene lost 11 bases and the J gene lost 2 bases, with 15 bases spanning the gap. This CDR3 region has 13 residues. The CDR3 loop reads CAVPNWRNYGYTF. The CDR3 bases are TGTGCCGTACCGAACTGGCGGAACTATGGCTACACCTTC.

CDR3: CASSPRLSYEQYF. DNA for the CDR3: TGCGCCAGCAGCCCCAGGCTATCGTACGAGCAGTACTTC. This rearrangement joins TRBV4-1 to TRBJ2-7; no firm D call. V lost 4 bases and J lost 4, with 11 bases in between. CDR1 and CDR2 from the germline V gene are MGHRA and YSYEKL. This CDR3 region has 13 residues.

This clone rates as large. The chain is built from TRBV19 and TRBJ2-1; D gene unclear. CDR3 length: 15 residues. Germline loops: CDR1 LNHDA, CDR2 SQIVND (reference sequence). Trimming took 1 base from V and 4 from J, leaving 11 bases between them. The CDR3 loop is CASSIGQNLYNEQFF. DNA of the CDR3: TGTGCCAGTAGTATAGGTCAGAATTTGTACAATGAGCAGTTCTTC.

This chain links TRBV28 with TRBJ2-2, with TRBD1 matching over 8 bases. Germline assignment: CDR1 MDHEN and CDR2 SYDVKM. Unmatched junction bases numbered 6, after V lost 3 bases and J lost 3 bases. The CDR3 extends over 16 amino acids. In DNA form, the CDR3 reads TGTGCCAGCAGTTTGTCCGGGACAGGACACACCGGGGAGCTGTTTTTT. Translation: CASSLSGTGHTGELFF.

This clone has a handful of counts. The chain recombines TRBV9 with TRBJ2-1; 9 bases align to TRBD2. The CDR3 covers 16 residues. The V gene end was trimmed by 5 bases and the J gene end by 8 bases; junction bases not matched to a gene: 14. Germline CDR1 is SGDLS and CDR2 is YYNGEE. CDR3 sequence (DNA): TGTGCCAGCAGTAAATTTGCGGGAGGGCAATCGGATGAGCAGTTCTTC. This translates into CASSKFAGGQSDEQFF. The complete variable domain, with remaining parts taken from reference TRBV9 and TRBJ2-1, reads DSGVTQTPKHLITATGQRVTLRCSPRSGDLSVYWYQQSLDQGLQFLIQYYNGEERAKGNILERFSAQQFPDLHSELNLSSLELGDSALYFCASSKFAGGQSDEQFFGPGTRLTVL.

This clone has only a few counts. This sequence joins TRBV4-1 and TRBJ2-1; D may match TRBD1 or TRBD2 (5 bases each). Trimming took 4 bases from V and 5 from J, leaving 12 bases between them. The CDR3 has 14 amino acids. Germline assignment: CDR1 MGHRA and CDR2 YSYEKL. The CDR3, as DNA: TGCGCCAGCAGCCGGGTACGGGGCCACAATGAGCAGTTCTTC. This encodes CASSRVRGHNEQFF.

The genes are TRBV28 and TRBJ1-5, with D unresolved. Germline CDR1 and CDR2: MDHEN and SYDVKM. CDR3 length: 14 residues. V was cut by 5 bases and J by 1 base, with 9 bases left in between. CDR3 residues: CASSRPFSNQPQHF. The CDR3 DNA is TGTGCCAGCAGTCGACCTTTCAGCAATCAGCCCCAGCATTTT.